The clone carrying this T cell receptor (beta chain) occurred many times. The source of the sample is a study of early T cells in non-severe SARS-CoV-2 infection. Individual cDNA molecules received unique molecular identifiers during library preparation. MiXCR, run by TCRdb on the 5' RACE reads, gives a single entry per CDR3 protein. The repertoire holds 60,000 or so distinct CDR3 sequences, with around an eighth as singletons. Sample: whole blood. The clonotype was recovered from an adult who was a healthcare worker with PCR-confirmed SARS-CoV-2 infection or an uninfected control (not recorded which).

This CDR3 is CASTLASGGADEQFF. DNA of the CDR3: TGTGCCAGCACCCTTGCTAGCGGGGGGGCCGATGAGCAGTTCTTC. The chain combines TRBV12-3 or TRBV12-4 with TRBJ2-1; 12 nucleotides agree with TRBD2. This CDR3 is 15 amino acids long. V lost 7 bases to trimming and J lost 8 bases; unmatched junction nucleotides: 9.